This TCR beta chain was identified during a study of metastatic and nonmetastatic thyroid tumors. Study in general: Repertoire comparisons spanned blood and tumor or nodule tissue from malignant and benign thyroid patients.

This clone was counted ten times or more. The entire patient cohort was treatment-naive prior to thyroid surgery. Source study methods: The study took CDR3 differences across clinicopathological groups and made a distant-metastasis classifier for papillary thyroid cancer from them. TCRdb reprocessed the PCR reads via MiXCR. The V and J calls reflect TCRdb's pipeline rather than the authors' work. The sample includes 30,000 to 35,000 clones, 15% to 20% of them seen just once. The trim removed 4 bases at V and 6 bases at J, leaving 9 bases unmatched. CDR3 length: 16 amino acids. Germline values: CDR1 SGHRS, CDR2 YFSETQ.

This clonotype was sampled from a female donor with papillary thyroid cancer or a benign thyroid nodule (not recorded which). Some clones in this sample may be carry-over from other donors' samples. V usage is TRBV5-1 and J usage is TRBJ2-2; 10 nucleotides align to TRBD1. The sequencing input was blood. The CDR3: CASSDWDRGISGELFF. DNA for the CDR3: TGCGCCAGCAGCGACTGGGACAGGGGCATCTCCGGGGAGCTGTTTTTT. The full variable domain, completed using reference TRBV5-1 and TRBJ2-2, is KAGVTQTPRYLIKTRGQQVTLSCSPISGHRSVSWYQQTPGQGLQFLFEYFSETQRNKGNFPGRFSGRQFSNSRSEMNVSTLELGDSALYLCASSDWDRGISGELFFGEGSRLTVL.